These 18 T cell receptor beta chains came from one sample sequenced in a study of T cells after yellow fever vaccination. In TCRdb, the 5' RACE reads were re-called with MiXCR into one record per CDR3 protein. The data show some 220,000 distinct CDR3 sequences, with 3.2% seen just once and approximately 3% held by the top ten. The sample was CD4+ T cells sorted from PBMCs, taken 10 days after the yellow fever booster vaccination. Receptors originate from a man aged 18 to 29 who received the YFV17D yellow fever vaccine.

This clonotype showed up many times. CDR3 sequence reads: CAIGGARAPDTQYF. For the CDR3, the DNA is TGTGCCATCGGTGGGGCCAGGGCTCCAGATACGCAGTATTTT. The genes are TRBV10-3 and TRBJ2-3; D might be TRBD1 (5 bases). CDR3 length: 14 amino acids. The germline gives CDR1 ENHRY, CDR2 SYGVKD. Trimming removed 8 bases from V and 4 bases from J, with 16 bases in between.

There are a few counts of this clonotype. Written as DNA, the CDR3 is TGTGCCACCAGTGCGGCCGGGGGCACAGATACGCAGTATTTT. It is translated as CATSAAGGTDTQYF. The chain recombines TRBV24-1 with TRBJ2-3; TRBD2 might be the D (5 bases). Deletions cut 5 bases from V and 1 base from J, with 9 bases between. The germline gives CDR1 KGHDR, CDR2 SFDVKD. CDR3 length equals 14 residues.

In its sample, this clonotype was seen many times. The CDR3 is CASSRNRDRNTEAFF. As DNA, the CDR3 is TGTGCCAGCTCACGGAACCGGGACAGGAACACTGAAGCTTTCTTT. The V call is TRBV18, the J call TRBJ1-1; 7 bases are shared with TRBD1. Germline V lookup: CDR1 KGHSH, CDR2 LQKENI. V gave up 4 bases and J gave up 1 base; unmatched junction bases: 6. The CDR3 consists of 15 residues.

This clonotype was seen many times. The V call is TRBV6-6, the J call TRBJ2-7, with a weak D call TRBD2 (5 bases). V was clipped by 3 bases and J by 0 bases, with 9 bases between them. Germline V CDR1 and CDR2: MNHNY, SVGAGI (reference sequence). This CDR3 region has 14 residues. CDR3 sequence (DNA): TGTGCCAGCAGTTATGGCGGGCGCTCCTACGAGCAGTACTTC. Its protein product is CASSYGGRSYEQYF.

The rearrangement joins TRBV11-2 to TRBJ1-1, with D maybe TRBD1 (5 bases). The V end lost 3 bases, the J end lost 6 bases, and 14 bases lay between the germline ends. There are 14 residues in the CDR3. Germline CDR1 reads SGHAT; CDR2 reads FQNNGV. CDR3 sequence (DNA): TGTGCCAGCAGCTTTACAGGAAGGGGCGCTGAAGCTTTCTTT. Protein product: CASSFTGRGAEAFF.

The chain links TRBV7-9 to TRBJ1-5; the D gene is possibly TRBD1 (6 bases). The germline V gene has CDR1 SEHNR and CDR2 FQNEAQ (reference sequence). V lost 0 bases, J lost 7 bases, and 13 bases lay in between. This CDR3 has 15 residues. Here the CDR3 reads CASSLATGRGQPQHF. CDR3 bases: TGTGCCAGCAGCTTAGCAACAGGGAGGGGGCAGCCCCAGCATTTT. The full variable domain, in which reference TRBV7-9 and TRBJ1-5 provide the parts outside the CDR3, is DTGVSQNPRHKITKRGQNVTFRCDPISEHNRLYWYRQTLGQGPEFLTYFQNEAQLEKSRLLSDRFSAERPKGSFSTLEIQRTEQGDSAMYLCASSLATGRGQPQHFGDGTRLSIL.

This clonotype came up a few times. The chain is built from TRBV5-1 and TRBJ2-3; D perhaps matches TRBD2 (6 bases). V shed 5 bases and J shed 0 bases, with 16 bases lying between them. CDR3 length: 16 amino acids. Looked up from germline, CDR1 is SGHRS and CDR2 is YFSETQ. CDR3 coding DNA: TGCGCCAGCAGACGACTATACAGCGGGAGCACAGATACGCAGTATTTT. Translated: CASRRLYSGSTDTQYF. Looking up the rest from reference TRBV5-1 and TRBJ2-3 gives the full variable domain: KAGVTQTPRYLIKTRGQQVTLSCSPISGHRSVSWYQQTPGQGLQFLFEYFSETQRNKGNFPGRFSGRQFSNSRSEMNVSTLELGDSALYLCASRRLYSGSTDTQYFGPGTRLTVL.

This clonotype was recorded at least ten times. The chain carries TRBV20-1 and TRBJ2-5; TRBD1 aligns across 7 bases. Germline CDR1 DFQATT, CDR2 SNEGSKA (reference sequence). Trimming cost V 3 bases and J 4 bases; bases outside gene matches: 8. CDR3 size: 14 residues. The CDR3 reads CSARADRVRETQYF. For the CDR3, the DNA is TGCAGTGCTAGGGCTGACAGGGTGAGAGAGACCCAGTACTTC.

Turning to this clonotype: Mismatch with germline at one junction end may stem from a read error. The chain carries TRBV15 and TRBJ1-5, with D maybe TRBD1 (5 bases). Germline CDR1 and CDR2: LNHNV and YYDKDF (reference sequence). This CDR3 has 13 residues. CDR3 coding DNA: TGTGCCACAGCTGGGACTAGCGATCAGCCCCAGCATTTT. This gives the protein CATAGTSDQPQHF.

This clonotype has at least ten counts. J is TRBJ2-7 and V is TRBV7-2; D call uncertain. The CDR3 loop spans 14 amino acids. CDR1 is SGHTA and CDR2 is FQGNSA in the germline V gene. The V gene lost 6 bases and the J gene lost 1 base, with 13 bases spanning the gap. CDR3 sequence: CASRRSGVSYEQYF. CDR3 nucleotide sequence: TGTGCCAGCAGGCGCTCCGGTGTATCCTACGAGCAGTACTTC.

This clonotype was observed a handful of times. The chain combines TRBV7-2 with TRBJ2-1; no clear D gene. The CDR3 runs to 13 residues. Germline V gene lookup returns CDR1 SGHTA and CDR2 FQGNSA. Trimming took off 0 bases at V and 11 bases at J, with 11 bases between the two ends. The CDR3 DNA is TGTGCCAGCAGCTTAGCCCCACAAAGTCAGCAGTTCTTC. The encoded protein is CASSLAPQSQQFF.

This clonotype was seen a handful of times. The gene calls are TRBV12-3 or TRBV12-4 and TRBJ2-2, with a weak D call TRBD1 (5 bases). V lost 3 bases, J lost 2 bases, and 10 bases lay in between. This CDR3 has 15 residues. Here the CDR3 DNA reads TGTGCCAGCAGTTTTTCGCAGGGTAACACCGGGGAGCTGTTTTTT. Its translation: CASSFSQGNTGELFF.

This clonotype has a count of ten or more. The rearrangement joins TRBV10-3 to TRBJ2-3; 8 bases are shared with TRBD2. J was trimmed by 6 bases and V by 6 bases; bases with no gene match: 11. Germline CDR1 and CDR2: ENHRY and SYGVKD. This CDR3 spans 15 amino acids. CDR3 in DNA: TGTGCCATCAGGGACGGTGGAGCGGGAGCGGATACGCAGTATTTT. Encoded protein: CAIRDGGAGADTQYF.

This clonotype has more than one count but fewer than ten. The chain couples TRBV18 to TRBJ2-5, with D possibly being TRBD2 (5 bases). Per germline, CDR1 KGHSH and CDR2 LQKENI. The V and J ends lost 1 base and 0 bases respectively, with 9 bases between them. The CDR3 extends over 15 amino acids. The DNA for the CDR3 is TGTGCCAGCTCACCACTTTCCGGGAACCAAGAGACCCAGTACTTC. It yields the protein CASSPLSGNQETQYF.

This clonotype has a handful of counts. V gene TRBV7-2 combines with J gene TRBJ1-6, with 8 bases fitting TRBD1. V shed 3 bases, J shed 7 bases, and the junction held 5 bases outside the gene matches. The CDR3 extends over 15 amino acids. Per the germline V gene, CDR1 is SGHTA and CDR2 is FQGNSA. This CDR3 reads CASSFPDRENSPLHF. CDR3 DNA sequence: TGTGCCAGCAGCTTCCCGGACAGGGAGAATTCACCCCTCCACTTT.

This clonotype occurred many times. This chain links TRBV5-6 with TRBJ2-5, with D possibly matching TRBD2 (5 bases). The CDR3 totals 14 residues. The germline gives CDR1 SGHDT, CDR2 YYEEEE. V was pared by 0 bases and J by 5 bases, with 11 bases between. The CDR3 region is CASSLGTGLETQYF. The CDR3 DNA sequence: TGTGCCAGCAGCTTGGGGACGGGATTGGAGACCCAGTACTTC.

This clonotype showed up many times. This chain joins TRBV28 and TRBJ2-7; D gene uncertain. The V end was cut by 6 bases, the J end by 0 bases, with 15 bases between. Germline CDR1 and CDR2: MDHEN and SYDVKM. CDR3 length: 15 residues. In DNA form, the CDR3 reads TGTGCCAGCAGCAACGCCGGGTCCAGCTCCTACGAGCAGTACGTC. Amino acid sequence: CASSNAGSSSYEQYV.

This clonotype was observed a handful of times. The chain couples TRBV7-2 to TRBJ2-2, with 8 bases matching TRBD2. This CDR3 has 16 amino acids. Germline assignment: CDR1 SGHTA and CDR2 FQGNSA. V lost 2 bases and J lost 4; bases outside the gene matches: 6. The CDR3 nucleotides are TGTGCCAGCAGCTTATTCTCGGGGGGGGTCACCGGGGAGCTGTTTTTT. As protein: CASSLFSGGVTGELFF.